This T cell receptor beta chain is drawn from a study of OX40 agonist ivuxolimab in advanced cancers. Whole-study context: Patients receiving dose escalation had hepatocellular carcinoma, melanoma, renal cell or head and neck cancer. Past anti-PD-1, anti-PD-L1 or anti-CTLA-4 therapy was accepted, and 40% to 50% had received some.

The V and J ends lost 5 bases and 4 bases respectively, with 15 bases between them. CDR1 is SEHNR and CDR2 is FQNEAQ in the germline V gene (reference sequence). The CDR3 covers 15 residues. Clones were sequenced by immunoSEQ multiplex PCR, and TCRdb holds only the in-frame ones, with some missing. The sample contains 50,000 to 60,000 clones, roughly 86% of which appear only once. This specimen was CD4+ or CD8+ T cells sorted from blood, taken in a trial of the OX40 agonist ivuxolimab. This receptor was obtained from an adult with an advanced solid tumor such as melanoma, head and neck, liver or kidney cancer. This chain links TRBV7-9 with TRBJ2-1; D might be TRBD2 (7 bases). For the CDR3, the DNA is TGTGCCAGCAGCCGACAGGCGGGGGATTACAATGAGCAGTTCTTC. The encoded protein is CASSRQAGDYNEQFF.